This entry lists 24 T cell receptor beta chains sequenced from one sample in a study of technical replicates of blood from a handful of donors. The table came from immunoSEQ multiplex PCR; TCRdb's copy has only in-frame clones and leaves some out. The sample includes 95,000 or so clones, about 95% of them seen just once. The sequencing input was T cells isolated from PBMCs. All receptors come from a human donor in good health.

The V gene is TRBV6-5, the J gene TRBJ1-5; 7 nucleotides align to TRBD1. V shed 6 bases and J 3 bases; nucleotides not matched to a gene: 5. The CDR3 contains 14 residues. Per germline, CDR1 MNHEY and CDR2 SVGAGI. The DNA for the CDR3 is TGTGCCAGCAGCCAGGGGGGCCCCAATCAGCCCCAGCATTTT. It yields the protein CASSQGGPNQPQHF.

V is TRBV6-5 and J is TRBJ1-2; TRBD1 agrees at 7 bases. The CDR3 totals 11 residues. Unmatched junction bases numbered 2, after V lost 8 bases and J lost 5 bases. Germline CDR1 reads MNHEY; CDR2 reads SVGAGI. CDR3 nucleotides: TGTGCCAGCGGACAGGTTTATGGCTACACCTTC. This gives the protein CASGQVYGYTF.

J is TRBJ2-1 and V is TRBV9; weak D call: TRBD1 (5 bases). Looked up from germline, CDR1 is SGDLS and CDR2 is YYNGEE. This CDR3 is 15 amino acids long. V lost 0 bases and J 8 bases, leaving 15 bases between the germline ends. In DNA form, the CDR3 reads TGTGCCAGCAGCGTAGGGGGCATTGACGGCGATGAGCAGTTCTTC. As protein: CASSVGGIDGDEQFF. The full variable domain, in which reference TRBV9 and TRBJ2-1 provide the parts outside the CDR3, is DSGVTQTPKHLITATGQRVTLRCSPRSGDLSVYWYQQSLDQGLQFLIQYYNGEERAKGNILERFSAQQFPDLHSELNLSSLELGDSALYFCASSVGGIDGDEQFFGPGTRLTVL.

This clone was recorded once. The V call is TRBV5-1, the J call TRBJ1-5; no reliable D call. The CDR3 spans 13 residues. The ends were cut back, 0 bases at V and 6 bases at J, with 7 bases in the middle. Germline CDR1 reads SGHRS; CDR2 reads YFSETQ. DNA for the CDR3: TGCGCCAGCAGCTTGGCTCCGGGTCAGCCCCAGCATTTT. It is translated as CASSLAPGQPQHF.

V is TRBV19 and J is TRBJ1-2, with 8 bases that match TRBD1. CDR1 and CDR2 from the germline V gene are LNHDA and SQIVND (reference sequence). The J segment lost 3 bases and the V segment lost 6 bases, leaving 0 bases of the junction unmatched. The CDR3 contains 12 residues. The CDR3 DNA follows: TGTGCCAGTAGGACAGGGGACTATGGCTACACCTTC. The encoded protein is CASRTGDYGYTF.

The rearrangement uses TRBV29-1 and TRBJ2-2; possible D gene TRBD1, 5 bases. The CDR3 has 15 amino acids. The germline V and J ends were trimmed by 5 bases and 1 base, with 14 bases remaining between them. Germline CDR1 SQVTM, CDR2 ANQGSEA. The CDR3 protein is CSVSGAGRNTGELFF. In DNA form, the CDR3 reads TGCAGCGTTTCTGGGGCTGGACGGAACACCGGGGAGCTGTTTTTT.

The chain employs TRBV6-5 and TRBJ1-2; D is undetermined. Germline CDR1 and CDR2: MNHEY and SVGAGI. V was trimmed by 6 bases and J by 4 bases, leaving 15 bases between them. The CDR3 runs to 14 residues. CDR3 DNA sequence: TGTGCCAGCAGCCACCGAGAGGGAGTCTATGGCTACACCTTC. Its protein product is CASSHREGVYGYTF.

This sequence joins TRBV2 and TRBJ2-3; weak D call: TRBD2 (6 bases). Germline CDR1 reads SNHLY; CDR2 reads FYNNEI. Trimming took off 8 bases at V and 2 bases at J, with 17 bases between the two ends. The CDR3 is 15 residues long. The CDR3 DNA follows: TGTGCCAGCCGGGGTAGGGCGGGGACCACAGATACGCAGTATTTT. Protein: CASRGRAGTTDTQYF. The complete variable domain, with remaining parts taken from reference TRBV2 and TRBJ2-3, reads EPEVTQTPSHQVTQMGQEVILRCVPISNHLYFYWYRQILGQKVEFLVSFYNNEISEKSEIFDDQFSVERPDGSNFTLKIRSTKLEDSAMYFCASRGRAGTTDTQYFGPGTRLTVL.

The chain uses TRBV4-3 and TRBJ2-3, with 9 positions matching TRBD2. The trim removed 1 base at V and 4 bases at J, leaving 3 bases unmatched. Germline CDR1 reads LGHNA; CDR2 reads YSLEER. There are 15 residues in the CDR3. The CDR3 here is CASSQGLADPDTQYF. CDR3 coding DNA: TGCGCCAGCAGCCAAGGACTAGCGGATCCAGATACGCAGTATTTT.

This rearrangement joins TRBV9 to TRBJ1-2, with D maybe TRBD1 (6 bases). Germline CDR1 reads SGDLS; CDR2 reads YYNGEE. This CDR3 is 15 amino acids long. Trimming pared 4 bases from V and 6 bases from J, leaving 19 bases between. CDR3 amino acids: CASSQYIQGRHGYTF. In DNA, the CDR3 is TGTGCCAGCAGCCAATATATACAGGGTCGGCATGGCTACACCTTC.

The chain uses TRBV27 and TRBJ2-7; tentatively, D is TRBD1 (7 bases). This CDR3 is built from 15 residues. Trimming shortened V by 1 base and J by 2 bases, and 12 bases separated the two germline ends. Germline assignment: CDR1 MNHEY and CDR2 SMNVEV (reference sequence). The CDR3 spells CASSLFQGGPYEQYF. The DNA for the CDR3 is TGTGCCAGCAGTTTATTTCAGGGGGGTCCCTACGAGCAGTACTTC.

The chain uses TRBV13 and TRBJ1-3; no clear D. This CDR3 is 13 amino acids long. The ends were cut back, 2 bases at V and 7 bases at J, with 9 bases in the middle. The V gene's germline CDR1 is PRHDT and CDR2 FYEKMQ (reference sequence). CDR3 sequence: CASSLYNGNTIYF. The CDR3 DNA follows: TGTGCCAGCAGCTTATACAACGGGAACACCATATATTTT.

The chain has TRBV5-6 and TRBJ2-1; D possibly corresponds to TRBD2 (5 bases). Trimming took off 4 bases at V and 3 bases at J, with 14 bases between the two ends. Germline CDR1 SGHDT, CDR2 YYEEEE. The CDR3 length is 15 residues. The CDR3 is CASSPRGLSYNEQFF. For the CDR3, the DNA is TGTGCCAGCAGCCCCCGGGGATTGAGCTACAATGAGCAGTTCTTC. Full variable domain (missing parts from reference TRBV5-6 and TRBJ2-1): DAGVTQSPTHLIKTRGQQVTLRCSPKSGHDTVSWYQQALGQGPQFIFQYYEEEERQRGNFPDRFSGHQFPNYSSELNVNALLLGDSALYLCASSPRGLSYNEQFFGPGTRLTVL.

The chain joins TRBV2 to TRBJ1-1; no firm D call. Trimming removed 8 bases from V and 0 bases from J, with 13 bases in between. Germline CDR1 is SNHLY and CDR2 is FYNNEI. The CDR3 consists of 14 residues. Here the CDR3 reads CASGFARLNTEAFF. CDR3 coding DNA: TGTGCCAGCGGGTTTGCCAGGCTGAACACTGAAGCTTTCTTT.

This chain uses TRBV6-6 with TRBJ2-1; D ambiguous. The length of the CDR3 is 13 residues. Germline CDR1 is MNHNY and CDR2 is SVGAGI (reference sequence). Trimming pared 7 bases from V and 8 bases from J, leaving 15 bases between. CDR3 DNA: TGTGCCAGCACCATTCGAGGTCTGGATGAGCAGTTCTTC. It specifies CASTIRGLDEQFF.

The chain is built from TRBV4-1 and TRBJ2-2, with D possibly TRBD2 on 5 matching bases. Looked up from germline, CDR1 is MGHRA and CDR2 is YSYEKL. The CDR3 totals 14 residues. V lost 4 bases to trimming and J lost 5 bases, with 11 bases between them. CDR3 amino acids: CASSRRRETGELFF. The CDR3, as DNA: TGCGCCAGCAGCCGACGAAGGGAGACCGGGGAGCTGTTTTTT.

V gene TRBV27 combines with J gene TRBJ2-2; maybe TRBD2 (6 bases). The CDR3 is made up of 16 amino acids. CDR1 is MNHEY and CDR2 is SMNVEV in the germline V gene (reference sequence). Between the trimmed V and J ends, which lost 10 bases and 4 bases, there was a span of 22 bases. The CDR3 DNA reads TGTGCCACCCGGATAGACTACGGGAGTGGCACCGGGGAGCTGTTTTTT. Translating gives CATRIDYGSGTGELFF.

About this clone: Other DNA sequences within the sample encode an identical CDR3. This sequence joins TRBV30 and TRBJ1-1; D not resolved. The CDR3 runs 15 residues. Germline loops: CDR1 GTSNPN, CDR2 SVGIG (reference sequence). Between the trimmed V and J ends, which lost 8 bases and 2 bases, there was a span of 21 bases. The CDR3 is CAVVEAPSVNTEAFF. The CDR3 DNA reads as TGTGCCGTCGTAGAGGCCCCATCCGTAAACACTGAAGCTTTCTTT.

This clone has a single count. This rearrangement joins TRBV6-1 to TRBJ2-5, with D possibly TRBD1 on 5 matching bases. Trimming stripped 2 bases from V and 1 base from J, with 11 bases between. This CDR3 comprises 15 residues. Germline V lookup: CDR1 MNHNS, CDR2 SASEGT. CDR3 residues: CASSESPGFQETQYF. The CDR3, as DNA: TGTGCCAGCAGTGAATCCCCAGGGTTCCAAGAGACCCAGTACTTC.

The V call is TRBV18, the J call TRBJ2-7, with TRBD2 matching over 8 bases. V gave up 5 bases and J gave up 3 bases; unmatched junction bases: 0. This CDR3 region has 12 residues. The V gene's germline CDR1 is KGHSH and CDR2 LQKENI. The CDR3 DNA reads TGTGCCAGCTCAGGGACTAGCTACGAGCAGTACTTC. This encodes CASSGTSYEQYF. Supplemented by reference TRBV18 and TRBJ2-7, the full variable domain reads NAGVMQNPRHLVRRRGQEARLRCSPMKGHSHVYWYRQLPEEGLKFMVYLQKENIIDESGMPKERFSAEFPKEGPSILRIQQVVRGDSAAYFCASSGTSYEQYFGPGTRLTVT.

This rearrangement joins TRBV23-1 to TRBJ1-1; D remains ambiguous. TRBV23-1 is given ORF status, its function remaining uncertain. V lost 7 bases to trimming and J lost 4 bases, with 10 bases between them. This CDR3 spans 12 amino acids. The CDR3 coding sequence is TGCGCCAGCATCTTTAGTGGCACTGAAGCTTTCTTT. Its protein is CASIFSGTEAFF.

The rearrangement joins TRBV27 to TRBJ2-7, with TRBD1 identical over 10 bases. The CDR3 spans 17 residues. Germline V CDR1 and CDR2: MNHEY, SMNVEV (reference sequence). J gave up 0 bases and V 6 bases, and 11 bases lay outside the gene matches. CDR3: CASSRARQGASSYEQYF. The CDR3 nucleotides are TGTGCCAGCAGCCGAGCCCGACAGGGGGCCAGCTCCTACGAGCAGTACTTC.

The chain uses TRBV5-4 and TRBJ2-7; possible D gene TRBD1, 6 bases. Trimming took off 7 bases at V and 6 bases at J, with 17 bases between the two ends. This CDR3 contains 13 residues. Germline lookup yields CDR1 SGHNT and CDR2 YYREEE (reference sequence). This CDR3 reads CASGLDRHGEQYF. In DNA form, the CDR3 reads TGTGCCAGCGGCCTCGACAGGCACGGCGAGCAGTACTTC.

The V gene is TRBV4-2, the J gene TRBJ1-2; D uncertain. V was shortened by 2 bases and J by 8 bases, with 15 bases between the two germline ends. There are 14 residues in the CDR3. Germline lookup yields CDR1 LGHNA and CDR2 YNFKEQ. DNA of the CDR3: TGTGCCAGCAGCCAAAATACACAAATCTGGGGCTACACCTTC. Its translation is CASSQNTQIWGYTF.